The subject of this entry is one TCR beta chain. This sample is drawn from a study of neurological immune-mediated disorders. TCRdb re-called the 5' RACE reads with MiXCR, one entry per CDR3 protein. The table has fewer than 80,000 distinct CDR3 sequences, 4% to 5.5% seen once. Per the germline V gene, CDR1 is SEHNR and CDR2 is FQNEAQ (reference sequence). CDR3 length: 12 amino acids. Trimming left V 4 bases short and J 10 bases short, with 11 bases between. The sequenced sample was PBMCs. The TCR comes from a woman between 45 and 60 years old with multiple sclerosis. V gene TRBV7-9 combines with J gene TRBJ2-1; D not certain. The CDR3 nucleotides are TGTGCCAGCAGCTCAACGCAAGGCGAGCAGTTCTTC. This sequence encodes CASSSTQGEQFF.